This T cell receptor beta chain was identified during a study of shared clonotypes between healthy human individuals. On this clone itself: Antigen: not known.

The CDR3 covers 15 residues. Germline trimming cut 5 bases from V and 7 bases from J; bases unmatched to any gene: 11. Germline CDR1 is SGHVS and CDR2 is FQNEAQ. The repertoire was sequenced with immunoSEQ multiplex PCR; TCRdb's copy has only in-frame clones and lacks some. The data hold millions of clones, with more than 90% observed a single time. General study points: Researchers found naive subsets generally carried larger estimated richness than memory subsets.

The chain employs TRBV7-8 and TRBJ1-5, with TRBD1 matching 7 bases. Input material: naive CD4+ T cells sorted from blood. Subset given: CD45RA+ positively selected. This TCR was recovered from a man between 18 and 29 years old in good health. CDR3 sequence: CASSPREGAGQPQHF. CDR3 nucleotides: TGTGCCAGCAGCCCTCGGGAGGGGGCTGGACAGCCCCAGCATTTT.